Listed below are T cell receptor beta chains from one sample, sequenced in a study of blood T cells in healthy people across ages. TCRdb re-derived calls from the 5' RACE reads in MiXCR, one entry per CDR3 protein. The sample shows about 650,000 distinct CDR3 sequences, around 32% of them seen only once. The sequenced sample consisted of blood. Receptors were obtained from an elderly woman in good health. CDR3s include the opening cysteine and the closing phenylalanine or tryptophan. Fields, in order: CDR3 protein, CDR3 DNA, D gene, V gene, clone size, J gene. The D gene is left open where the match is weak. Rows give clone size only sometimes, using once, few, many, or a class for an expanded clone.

CDR3aa: CSVDKTSGEQDEQYF
CDR3nt: TGCAGTGTCGATAAGACTAGCGGGGAGCAGGACGAGCAGTACTTC
d_gene: TRBD2
v_gene: TRBV20-1
abundance: -
j_gene: TRBJ2-7

CDR3aa: CSAREVGDRANQPQHF
CDR3nt: TGCAGTGCTAGAGAAGTTGGGGACAGAGCTAATCAGCCCCAGCATTTT
d_gene: TRBD1
v_gene: TRBV20-1
abundance: many
j_gene: TRBJ1-5

CDR3aa: CASTGLEATETQYF
CDR3nt: TGTGCCAGCACCGGATTGGAAGCCACAGAGACCCAGTACTTC
d_gene: -
v_gene: TRBV2
abundance: many
j_gene: TRBJ2-5

CDR3aa: CSAPMTGQGDNSPLHF
CDR3nt: TGCAGTGCTCCTATGACTGGACAGGGGGATAATTCACCCCTCCACTTT
d_gene: TRBD1
v_gene: TRBV20-1
abundance: many
j_gene: TRBJ1-6

CDR3aa: CASSFGILTDTQYF
CDR3nt: TGTGCCAGCAGCTTCGGGATACTCACAGATACGCAGTATTTT
d_gene: -
v_gene: TRBV7-2
abundance: -
j_gene: TRBJ2-3

CDR3aa: CASSYSKSGPRETQYF
CDR3nt: TGTGCCAGCAGTTACTCGAAGTCGGGGCCGCGGGAGACCCAGTACTTC
d_gene: -
v_gene: TRBV6-2/TRBV6-3
abundance: many
j_gene: TRBJ2-5

CDR3aa: CASSHQGQGAYDYGYTF
CDR3nt: TGTGCCAGCAGCCACCAGGGGCAGGGGGCATACGACTATGGCTACACCTTC
d_gene: TRBD1
v_gene: TRBV7-8
abundance: -
j_gene: TRBJ1-2

CDR3aa: CASSLAVVPDTQYF
CDR3nt: TGCGCCAGCAGCTTGGCCGTCGTCCCAGATACGCAGTATTTT
d_gene: -
v_gene: TRBV5-1
abundance: many
j_gene: TRBJ2-3

CDR3aa: CSATKSGDTQYF
CDR3nt: TGCAGTGCCACCAAGAGCGGCGATACGCAGTATTTT
d_gene: -
v_gene: TRBV20-1
abundance: many
j_gene: TRBJ2-3

CDR3aa: CACRLAGYTDTQYF
CDR3nt: TGTGCCTGCAGACTAGCGGGGTACACAGATACGCAGTATTTT
d_gene: TRBD2
v_gene: TRBV30
abundance: -
j_gene: TRBJ2-3

CDR3aa: CASSPWDYPPQHF
CDR3nt: TGTGCCAGCAGCCCATGGGATTATCCGCCCCAGCATTTT
d_gene: -
v_gene: TRBV7-8
abundance: few
j_gene: TRBJ1-5

CDR3aa: CASSLGWASGEAFF
CDR3nt: TGCGCCAGCAGCTTGGGATGGGCGTCGGGTGAAGCTTTCTTT
d_gene: -
v_gene: TRBV5-1
abundance: -
j_gene: TRBJ1-1

CDR3aa: CASSLTQGAQHF
CDR3nt: TGTGCCAGCAGCTTAACTCAGGGGGCCCAGCATTTT
d_gene: TRBD1
v_gene: TRBV7-9
abundance: -
j_gene: TRBJ1-5

CDR3aa: CASSTHTQNGYTF
CDR3nt: TGTGCCAGCAGTACGCATACCCAGAATGGCTACACCTTC
d_gene: -
v_gene: TRBV28
abundance: many
j_gene: TRBJ1-2

CDR3aa: CASSYLAGTSTDTQYF
CDR3nt: TGCGCCAGCAGCTACTTGGCGGGGACTAGCACAGATACGCAGTATTTT
d_gene: -
v_gene: TRBV5-1
abundance: -
j_gene: TRBJ2-3

CDR3aa: CASSPLANSPLHF
CDR3nt: TGTGCCAGCAGCCCCTTGGCCAATTCACCCCTCCACTTT
d_gene: -
v_gene: TRBV7-2
abundance: many
j_gene: TRBJ1-6

CDR3aa: CANSPRLTGSGYTF
CDR3nt: TGTGCCAACAGTCCTAGGCTTACAGGGTCTGGCTACACCTTC
d_gene: -
v_gene: TRBV27
abundance: -
j_gene: TRBJ1-2

CDR3aa: CVSLTRATREETQYF
CDR3nt: TGTGTCAGCTTAACGAGGGCGACTAGGGAGGAGACCCAGTACTTC
d_gene: -
v_gene: TRBV5-6
abundance: -
j_gene: TRBJ2-5

CDR3aa: CASSQVLSGHGLEQYF
CDR3nt: TGCGCCAGCAGCCAAGTTTTATCGGGACACGGATTGGAGCAGTACTTC
d_gene: -
v_gene: TRBV4-3
abundance: many
j_gene: TRBJ2-7

CDR3aa: CASSLAGAGKTQYF
CDR3nt: TGTGCCAGCAGCTTAGCAGGGGCAGGGAAGACCCAGTACTTC
d_gene: -
v_gene: TRBV7-2
abundance: -
j_gene: TRBJ2-5

CDR3aa: CSAFDSSTDTQYF
CDR3nt: TGCAGTGCCTTTGACAGTAGCACAGATACGCAGTATTTT
d_gene: -
v_gene: TRBV20-1
abundance: many
j_gene: TRBJ2-3

CDR3aa: CASSPGTGSGGYTF
CDR3nt: TGTGCCAGCAGCCCCGGGACAGGGTCGGGTGGCTACACCTTC
d_gene: TRBD1
v_gene: TRBV7-2
abundance: -
j_gene: TRBJ1-2

CDR3aa: CASSLGSGIDNEQFF
CDR3nt: TGTGCCAGCAGCTTAGGTAGCGGGATAGACAATGAGCAGTTCTTC
d_gene: TRBD2
v_gene: TRBV7-9
abundance: -
j_gene: TRBJ2-1

CDR3aa: CASSWRAGQGSYEQYF
CDR3nt: TGCGCCAGCAGCTGGAGGGCCGGACAGGGGTCCTACGAGCAGTACTTC
d_gene: TRBD1
v_gene: TRBV5-1
abundance: -
j_gene: TRBJ2-7

CDR3aa: CANSLEGAKFSGGANVLTF
CDR3nt: TGTGCCAACAGCTTAGAGGGGGCAAAATTTTCCGGAGGGGCCAACGTCCTGACTTTC
d_gene: TRBD1
v_gene: TRBV7-2
abundance: -
j_gene: TRBJ2-6

CDR3aa: CASSLDGQGLYGYTF
CDR3nt: TGCGCCAGCAGCTTGGATGGACAGGGGTTATATGGCTACACCTTC
d_gene: TRBD1
v_gene: TRBV5-1
abundance: many
j_gene: TRBJ1-2

CDR3aa: CAISDITGTGENIQYF
CDR3nt: TGTGCCATCAGTGATATAACCGGGACAGGGGAAAACATTCAGTACTTC
d_gene: TRBD1
v_gene: TRBV10-3
abundance: many
j_gene: TRBJ2-4